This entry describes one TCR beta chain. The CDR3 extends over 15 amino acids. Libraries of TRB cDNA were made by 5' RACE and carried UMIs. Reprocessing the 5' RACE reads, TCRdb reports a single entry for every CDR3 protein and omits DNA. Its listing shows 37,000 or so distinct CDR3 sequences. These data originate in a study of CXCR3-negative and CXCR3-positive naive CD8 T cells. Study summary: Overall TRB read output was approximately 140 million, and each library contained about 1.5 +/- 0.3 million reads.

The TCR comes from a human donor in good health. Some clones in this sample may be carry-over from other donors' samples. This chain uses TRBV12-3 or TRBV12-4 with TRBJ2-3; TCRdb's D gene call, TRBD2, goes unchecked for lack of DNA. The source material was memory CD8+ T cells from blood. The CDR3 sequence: CASRAGLAGTDTQYF.